The T cell receptor (beta chain) under discussion was sequenced for a study of ipilimumab plus nivolumab after autologous stem cell transplantation. Sequenced by immunoSEQ multiplex PCR; TCRdb stores in-frame clones only, minus some. The sample lists about 22,000 clones; 70% to 80% were seen once. Checkpoint therapy with ipilimumab 1 mg/kg began 14 to 28 days after transplant. This sequence originates from a male donor with diffuse large B-cell lymphoma. Sequencing was performed on PBMCs, taken in a trial of ipilimumab plus nivolumab as post-transplant consolidation.

The CDR3 protein is CSAFRQGVQYF. CDR3 sequence (DNA): TGCAGTGCCTTCCGCCAGGGGGTGCAGTACTTC. The genes are TRBV20-1 and TRBJ2-7; 7 nucleotides line up with TRBD1. CDR1 and CDR2 (germline): DFQATT, SNEGSKA (reference sequence). The CDR3 has 11 residues. J gave up 9 bases and V 6 bases, and 8 bases lay outside the gene matches.